This paragraph covers one T cell receptor (beta chain) sequence. The entry originates in a study of shared T cell receptors in the human thymus. Generated by immunoSEQ multiplex PCR, the TCRdb table keeps only in-frame clones and is missing some. The sample shows 700,000 or so clones, 80% to 90% of them seen only once. V lost 7 bases to trimming and J lost 7 bases, with 17 bases between them. Germline V gene sequence: CDR1 MDHEN, CDR2 SYDVKM. The CDR3 has 13 amino acids. This sample was also put to use in a study of human thymus T cells. That investigation notes: Corrective cardiac surgery supplied the resected thymus tissue. Both thymic and peripheral blood repertoires showed apparently biased V and J usage. Related research examined unrelated individuals and reported that their thymic repertoires overlapped highly.

The chain carries TRBV28 and TRBJ2-7, with D tentatively TRBD2 (6 bases). The receptor was derived from a girl younger than two with a congenital heart defect. The sample taken for sequencing was thymocytes. The CDR3 nucleotides read TGTGCCAGCATATCTGACGTGGAGGGGGAGCAGTACTTC. Translation gives CASISDVEGEQYF.